The T cell receptor (beta chain) described here comes from a study of T cells in Graves' hyperthyroidism and ophthalmopathy (dated by TCRdb to between 2018 and 2021). Study-level background: Peripheral blood samples were taken at initial diagnosis, before any treatment was given. A discovery cohort of 95 to 100 patients, 43 with Graves' ophthalmopathy and approximately 57 with stable Graves' hyperthyroidism, was used to find distinguishing TCR V-J signatures. Prospective prediction of ophthalmopathy was tested in an independent validation cohort consisting of 18 hyperthyroidism patients and more than 15 patients who later progressed to ophthalmopathy. The 100 or so discovery patients were randomly divided into training and test sets at a 7:3 ratio. The study also compared thyroid tissue and blood T-cell repertoires from over 5 Graves' hyperthyroidism patients. Once sampling was done, hyperthyroidism patients were given methimazole at a starting dose of 30 mg daily, whereas ophthalmopathy patients were given high-dose intravenous methylprednisolone. TCR Vbeta CDR3 sequencing of 135 peripheral blood samples (over 40 ophthalmopathy, around 80 hyperthyroidism and around 17 progressor patients) is reported in the paper. Overall results and qualifications from the work: Sample size was not statistically predetermined, and investigators were not blinded to group allocation. In validation, the model predicted progression to ophthalmopathy a median of approximately 6.6 months before onset, with about 71% sensitivity and 72.22% specificity. Blood samples also contained most of the expanded thyroid clonotypes (frequency above 0.001), which suggests that blood repertoires may reflect thyroid immune responses. Ophthalmopathy was separated from stable hyperthyroidism by a 13 V-J signature model, with around 88% sensitivity and approximately 81% specificity obtained in cross-validation and 80%/75% obtained in testing.

Moderately to severely active disease, a Clinical Activity Score of at least 3, a NOSPECS grade of at least 4, and a duration under 3 months were present in ophthalmopathy patients. Exclusion was applied to patients with uncontrolled infections, other autoimmune diseases, pregnancy or lactation. Diagnoses relied on clinical symptoms, serum thyroxine and TRAb, thyroid ultrasound and orbital computed tomography. PBMCs were separated from 7.5 to 10 ml of fresh peripheral blood using Ficoll-Paque density gradient centrifugation. Trizol reagent was used to extract total RNA, and RNA quality was then checked on an Agilent 2100 Bioanalyzer. The TCR beta CDR3 regions were amplified from the RNA transcripts. The TCR CDR3 was subjected to a first round of RT-PCR using the HTBI primer set and the Qiagen OneStep RT-PCR kit. A second multiplex PCR round built the libraries, followed by size selection and purification. Paired-end sequencing of the libraries was performed with 100 bp reads on an Illumina HiSeq2000. In the authors' own workflow: Raw data were processed with SOAPnuke, discarding reads with adapters, uncalled bases, mean Phred below 15, or no exact constant-primer or identifier match. COPE v1.2.5 was used to merge high-quality paired reads, and clonotypes were defined as unique nucleotide sequences. MiTCR v1.1 was used to align the clonotypes against IMGT TRBV, TRBD and TRBJ reference segments. Only V-J combinations with frequency above 0.0001, covering 99% to 99.2% of repertoires, were analysed. A TCS score was defined as the ratio between F50 (clonal expansion) and ExV (chaos), using BLOSUM62-based TCRdist between CDR3 peptides within each V-J. Welch's t-statistics and random forest reduced 500 to 550 V-J features to 10 to 15, which were used in a naive Bayes classifier (R e1071). The public reads were reprocessed in TCRdb via fastp at Q25 and MiXCR, keeping in-frame beta chains. Duplicate CDR3 protein sequences are folded into a single record with the most common DNA and genes. Clone size and V and J calls follow TCRdb, not the original study. The sample records some 350,000 distinct CDR3 sequences, roughly an eighth of which are singletons. The ten largest clones represent 34% of the sample.

The CDR3, from cysteine to phenylalanine, totals 14 residues. CDR3 DNA only is kept here, 42 bases in frame from base 1. V loses 6 bases at its end and J loses 4 bases; junction bases beyond the gene matches: 6. CDR1 and CDR2 are read off the germline V gene as MNHNS and SASEGT. This clonotype was observed a few times. Its antigen is not yet known. There are no base qualities to consult, and no much larger clone falls within one base. The TCR originated in a woman aged 40 to 55 with Graves' ophthalmopathy. Source material: blood. The rearranged segments are TRBV6-1 and TRBJ1-2, and 9 junction bases match TRBD1. The encoded CDR3 is CASSETGGGYGYTF. The nucleotides are TGTGCCAGCAGCGAGACAGGGGGGGGCTATGGCTACACCTTC.